The TCR beta chain described here comes from a study of T cell repertoires in cytomegalovirus infection. Study-level background: The authors relied on CMV epitopes, both recently identified HLA-C-restricted and well-studied HLA-B-restricted. Public TCR beta signature analysis indicated the presence of both CMV infection and matching HLA type.

Overall study results and limits: Individuals carrying CMV plus the relevant HLA were identified by cumulative frequency of public TCR beta families. CMV-specific TCR beta clonotypes restricted by HLA-C dominated the ex vivo response.

The CDR3 extends over 13 amino acids. Germline lookup yields CDR1 DFQATT and CDR2 SNEGSKA (reference sequence). The germline V and J ends were trimmed by 7 bases and 0 bases, with 13 bases remaining between them. In its sample, this clonotype was seen a few times. Its antigen is unknown. TCRdb analysed the reads with MiXCR anew, one entry per CDR3 protein. The sample lists roughly 500,000 distinct CDR3 sequences; roughly a third were seen once. The material sequenced was cultured PBMCs, taken from culture after CMV antigen stimulation. This clonotype was obtained from a human donor in good health (CMV status not recorded). Some clones in this sample may be carry-over from other donors' samples. The chain uses TRBV20-1 and TRBJ2-7; D is undetermined. The DNA for the CDR3 is TGCAGTGGGGGTCCTAGGAGCTCCTACGAGCAGTACTTC. Translated: CSGGPRSSYEQYF.